Shown below are 25 T cell receptor beta chains from a single sample sequenced in a study of T-cell reconstitution after alpha-beta-depleted transplantation in children. Unique molecular identifiers were incorporated during preparation of the TCRbeta library. Via MiXCR, TCRdb re-called the PCR reads, giving one row per CDR3 protein. The data show about a million distinct CDR3 sequences, with roughly 29% seen just once and under 30% held by the top ten. The specimen comprised PBMCs, mostly from graft donor cells, sampled 360 days after TCRalphabeta/CD19-depleted stem cell transplant. These receptors were taken from a boy in the first two years of life who had a stem cell transplant for SCID, so the T cells may come from the graft donor.

The chain couples TRBV3-1 to TRBJ2-1; D gene ambiguous. V gave up 4 bases and J gave up 7 bases, with 11 bases separating them. Germline V lookup: CDR1 LGHDT, CDR2 YNNKEL (reference sequence). The CDR3 has 13 residues. The CDR3 nucleotides are TGTGCCAGCAGCCCCCCCGTAAGAAATGAGCAGTTCTTC. Translating it yields CASSPPVRNEQFF.

This clonotype has more than one count but fewer than ten. V is TRBV7-6 and J is TRBJ1-2, with D maybe TRBD1 (5 bases). The germline V gene has CDR1 SGHVS and CDR2 FNYEAQ. The CDR3 contains 16 residues. Trimming cost V 1 base and J 0 bases, with 12 bases left between them. The CDR3 DNA follows: TGTGCCAGCAGCTTAGTGGGGGGAATGGCTAACTATGGCTACACCTTC. It codes for CASSLVGGMANYGYTF.

V and J are TRBV29-1 and TRBJ2-5; D not certain. Germline V CDR1 and CDR2: SQVTM, ANQGSEA. V lost 0 bases, J lost 6 bases, and 8 bases lay in between. This CDR3 has 12 amino acids. DNA for the CDR3: TGCAGCGTTGAAGAGGGCAGACAGACCCAGTACTTC. It encodes CSVEEGRQTQYF.

This clonotype has only a few counts. The chain carries TRBV6-5 and TRBJ2-3; 7 nucleotides match TRBD1. Germline trimming cut 2 bases from V and 5 bases from J; bases unmatched to any gene: 4. CDR1 MNHEY and CDR2 SVGAGI come from the germline V gene. The CDR3 totals 14 residues. This chain's CDR3 is CASSYGDRRDTQYF. CDR3 nucleotide sequence: TGTGCCAGCAGTTACGGGGACAGACGAGATACGCAGTATTTT.

This clonotype was counted a few times. The chain couples TRBV25-1 to TRBJ2-7; 8 bases line up with TRBD1. The CDR3 has 16 amino acids. CDR1 MGHDK and CDR2 SYGVNS come from the germline V gene. V dropped 2 bases and J dropped 1; count of bases not matched to a gene: 7. CDR3 region: CASSERQGHSSYEQYF. The CDR3 DNA reads TGTGCCAGCAGTGAAAGACAGGGGCATTCTTCCTACGAGCAGTACTTC.

V and J are TRBV5-1 and TRBJ2-5; D might be TRBD1 or TRBD2, each matching 6 bases. The CDR3 totals 15 residues. Trimming cost V 0 bases and J 3 bases, with 12 bases left between them. Germline V gene data show CDR1 as SGHRS and CDR2 as YFSETQ. CDR3 loop: CASSLDRGVEETQYF. CDR3 in DNA: TGCGCCAGCAGCTTGGATAGGGGGGTCGAAGAGACCCAGTACTTC.

The gene calls are TRBV5-1 and TRBJ2-4; D perhaps matches TRBD1 (5 bases). The CDR3 is 15 amino acids. V lost 0 bases to trimming and J lost 7 bases, with 14 bases between them. Germline V lookup: CDR1 SGHRS, CDR2 YFSETQ. CDR3 in DNA: TGCGCCAGCAGCTTGGAAGTGGCAGGGCGCAACATTCAGTACTTC. As protein: CASSLEVAGRNIQYF. The full variable domain, in which reference TRBV5-1 and TRBJ2-4 provide the parts outside the CDR3, is KAGVTQTPRYLIKTRGQQVTLSCSPISGHRSVSWYQQTPGQGLQFLFEYFSETQRNKGNFPGRFSGRQFSNSRSEMNVSTLELGDSALYLCASSLEVAGRNIQYFGAGTRLSVL.

The chain uses TRBV27 and TRBJ2-2; D unclear. V lost 7 bases and J lost 5, with 14 bases in between. This CDR3 spans 14 amino acids. Germline V lookup: CDR1 MNHEY, CDR2 SMNVEV (reference sequence). Here the CDR3 DNA reads TGTGCCAGCAACTTCGCTGTGGGGACCGGGGAGCTGTTTTTT. This translates into CASNFAVGTGELFF.

This clonotype was detected a few times. The V and J genes are TRBV15 and TRBJ2-3; 9 positions match TRBD2. With 5 bases clipped from V and 5 bases from J, the junction kept 5 bases outside the gene matches. This CDR3 has 14 residues. The germline CDR1 and CDR2 sequences are LNHNV and YYDKDF (reference sequence). CDR3 loop: CATSGAGGKDTQYF. CDR3 DNA: TGTGCCACCAGCGGAGCGGGGGGAAAAGATACGCAGTATTTT.

This chain joins TRBV28 and TRBJ2-7; D call uncertain. V lost 5 bases and J 2 bases, leaving 13 bases between the germline ends. CDR3 size: 14 residues. Per germline, CDR1 MDHEN and CDR2 SYDVKM. Here the CDR3 DNA reads TGTGCCAGCAGTCGGCCGCCTTTGGCCTACGAGCAGTACTTC. Translating it yields CASSRPPLAYEQYF.

This clonotype was observed a handful of times. This chain connects TRBV4-1 to TRBJ2-1; D uncertain. The length of the CDR3 is 14 residues. V gave up 0 bases and J gave up 7 bases, with 10 bases separating them. Germline V gene lookup returns CDR1 MGHRA and CDR2 YSYEKL. CDR3: CASSQDRSRNEQFF. CDR3 DNA sequence: TGCGCCAGCAGCCAAGATCGGTCCAGGAATGAGCAGTTCTTC.

Remarks on this clonotype: Compared with germline, one end of the junction differs, possibly owing to a read error. The CDR3 reads CSSRQPGNQPQHF. CDR3 DNA: TGCAGTTCTAGGCAGCCAGGAAATCAGCCCCAGCATTTT. V and J are TRBV20-1 and TRBJ1-5; D remains unclear. Germline CDR1 and CDR2: DFQATT and SNEGSKA (reference sequence). The CDR3 covers 13 residues.

V is TRBV20-1 and J is TRBJ2-5; 7 nucleotides align to TRBD2. CDR1 is DFQATT, CDR2 SNEGSKA, per germline (reference sequence). Trimming took 2 bases from V and 4 from J; bases not matched to a gene: 4. This CDR3 has 13 residues. The CDR3: CSARLLAAETQYF. The CDR3 DNA is TGCAGTGCTAGATTGCTAGCGGCAGAGACCCAGTACTTC.

This chain joins TRBV5-6 and TRBJ2-1; the D gene is possibly TRBD1 (5 bases). The CDR3 contains 16 residues. In germline, CDR1 is SGHDT, CDR2 YYEEEE. Trimming removed 0 bases from V and 2 bases from J, with 12 bases in between. CDR3 region: CASSLAGRAPYNEQFF. The CDR3 bases are TGTGCCAGCAGCTTGGCCGGCAGGGCCCCCTACAATGAGCAGTTCTTC.

This chain joins TRBV12-3 or TRBV12-4 and TRBJ2-5; D call uncertain. CDR3 length: 12 residues. V gave up 5 bases and J gave up 5 bases, with 9 bases separating them. DNA of the CDR3: TGTGCCAGCAGTAAGATACTGGAGACCCAGTACTTC. It encodes CASSKILETQYF.

This clonotype was observed a few times. The chain combines TRBV12-3 or TRBV12-4 with TRBJ2-5; D remains ambiguous. The CDR3 is made up of 14 amino acids. V was clipped by 3 bases and J by 5 bases, with 13 bases between them. CDR3: CASSFPLLYETQYF. The CDR3 DNA is TGTGCCAGCAGTTTCCCTCTACTATATGAGACCCAGTACTTC.

This clonotype was detected only a few times. This CDR3 reads CAISESLAGLDTEAFF. The DNA for the CDR3 is TGTGCCATCAGTGAGTCTCTAGCAGGGTTGGACACTGAAGCTTTCTTT. V usage is TRBV10-3 and J usage is TRBJ1-1; maybe TRBD1 (5 bases). This CDR3 contains 16 residues. CDR1 and CDR2 (germline): ENHRY, SYGVKD. The V end lost 0 bases, the J end lost 3 bases, and 14 bases lay between the germline ends.

This sequence joins TRBV6-2 or TRBV6-3 and TRBJ2-1; a weak D match, TRBD2 (6 bases). The germline CDR1 and CDR2 sequences are MNHEY and SVGEGT. V was trimmed by 7 bases and J by 3 bases, leaving 22 bases between them. The CDR3 consists of 17 residues. The CDR3 is CASTSGGSEFDYNEQFF. DNA of the CDR3: TGTGCCAGCACCTCCGGGGGAAGTGAGTTCGACTACAATGAGCAGTTCTTC.

This clonotype was found once. The genes are TRBV29-1 and TRBJ1-1; 8 nucleotides match TRBD1. Germline V gene lookup returns CDR1 SQVTM and CDR2 ANQGSEA. The CDR3 is 13 residues long. Unmatched junction bases numbered 4, after V lost 7 bases and J lost 0 bases. CDR3 bases: TGCAGCGCGGGGGGACAGGTGAACACTGAAGCTTTCTTT. Protein: CSAGGQVNTEAFF.

There are many counts of this clonotype. V is TRBV7-9 and J is TRBJ1-2; 8 bases fit TRBD1. Trimming at V came to 5 bases and at J to 4 bases, leaving 3 bases not matched to a gene. The CDR3 runs 13 residues. The germline gives CDR1 SEHNR, CDR2 FQNEAQ (reference sequence). CDR3 bases: TGTGCCAGCAGCCCCGGACAGGGCTATGGCTACACCTTC. It is translated as CASSPGQGYGYTF.

V usage is TRBV4-3 and J usage is TRBJ2-7, with D possibly being TRBD1 or TRBD2 (6 bases each). V was pared by 0 bases and J by 5 bases, with 14 bases between. Germline assignment: CDR1 LGHNA and CDR2 YSLEER. CDR3 length equals 15 residues. The CDR3 loop reads CASSQDRGGSHEQYF. CDR3 DNA sequence: TGCGCCAGCAGCCAAGACAGGGGAGGTTCCCACGAGCAGTACTTC.

V usage is TRBV18 and J usage is TRBJ1-5; possibly TRBD1 for D (5 bases). Deletions cut 3 bases from V and 4 bases from J, with 16 bases between. Germline V gene sequence: CDR1 KGHSH, CDR2 LQKENI. There are 16 residues in the CDR3. CDR3 amino acids: CASSPGGVIGNQPQHF. The CDR3 bases are TGTGCCAGCTCACCCGGGGGGGTAATCGGGAATCAGCCCCAGCATTTT.

This chain joins TRBV7-3 and TRBJ2-3; tentatively, D is TRBD1 (6 bases). V was shortened by 3 bases and J by 0 bases, with 19 bases between the two germline ends. Germline V lookup: CDR1 SGHTA, CDR2 FQGTGA. This CDR3 spans 18 amino acids. DNA for the CDR3: TGTGCCAGCAGCTTCAATTTTGGAGGCAGGGGAAGCACAGATACGCAGTATTTT. Residues: CASSFNFGGRGSTDTQYF.

This clonotype came up many times. J is TRBJ2-1 and V is TRBV2; D not resolved. CDR3 length: 13 residues. Germline V CDR1 and CDR2: SNHLY, FYNNEI. V dropped 3 bases and J dropped 6 bases, with 9 bases sitting between them. In DNA form, the CDR3 reads TGTGCCAGCAGTGATGTTTTCCTCAATGAGCAGTTCTTC. Translation: CASSDVFLNEQFF. Full variable domain (missing parts from reference TRBV2 and TRBJ2-1): EPEVTQTPSHQVTQMGQEVILRCVPISNHLYFYWYRQILGQKVEFLVSFYNNEISEKSEIFDDQFSVERPDGSNFTLKIRSTKLEDSAMYFCASSDVFLNEQFFGPGTRLTVL.

This clonotype was picked up many times. The chain is built from TRBV28 and TRBJ2-7; D ambiguous. The germline V gene has CDR1 MDHEN and CDR2 SYDVKM. This CDR3 spans 16 amino acids. The V gene lost 5 bases and the J gene lost 0 bases, with 17 bases spanning the gap. CDR3 in DNA: TGTGCCAGCAGTCCCCCAGAGCCCAGGAGCTCCTACGAGCAGTACTTC. It translates to CASSPPEPRSSYEQYF.